A single sample is the source of the 4 T cell receptor beta chains below, sequenced in a study of Ad26.COV2.S vaccination and SARS-CoV-2 variants (dated by TCRdb to the early 2020s). Receptor libraries were prepared by the immunoSEQ multiplex PCR assay. TCRdb took this table from immuneACCESS and kept in-frame rearrangements with V and J called. Such tables lack part of the clones; where checked against another copy, unresolved V genes explain under half of the gap, and the rest is unexplained. Across this sample there are about 350,000 clones, with 75% to 90% seen only once. Under 6% of the sample belongs to the ten largest clones. The meaning of the sample's treatment or condition label: some 19 received Ad26.COV2.S at low or high dose, single or two shots; roughly 5 received placebo; per-sample allocation not given. Repertoires of vaccine and placebo recipients were sequenced from samples collected on day 63 after the first injection.

The input for sequencing was peripheral blood, taken in a trial of Ad26.COV2.S vaccine versus placebo. The receptors originated from a person aged 18-65 years who received the Ad26.COV2.S COVID-19 vaccine or a placebo.

The gene calls are TRBV2 and TRBJ1-4, with D unclear. V shed 3 bases and J shed 5 bases, with 1 base lying between them. CDR1 and CDR2 from the germline V gene are SNHLY and FYNNEI. The CDR3 is made up of 11 amino acids. The DNA for the CDR3 is TGTGCCAGCAGTGAGAATGAAAAACTGTTTTTT. Translation: CASSENEKLFF.

This chain joins TRBV5-4 and TRBJ1-3; no clear D. Germline V CDR1 and CDR2: SGHNT, YYREEE (reference sequence). There are 14 residues in the CDR3. V lost 0 bases and J 1 base, leaving 5 bases between the germline ends. CDR3 loop: CASSLAGSGNTIYF. In nucleotides, the CDR3 is TGTGCCAGCAGCTTGGCGGGTTCTGGAAACACCATATATTTT.

This clone was seen a few times. In the same sample, other DNA sequences code for this CDR3. The genes are TRBV5-1 and TRBJ2-5; D not resolved. This CDR3 region has 11 residues. V was clipped by 3 bases and J by 2 bases, with 2 bases between them. CDR1 is SGHRS and CDR2 is YFSETQ in the germline V gene. CDR3 in DNA: TGCGCCAGCAGCTATCAAGAGACCCAGTACTTC. Its protein product is CASSYQETQYF.

This clone has only a few counts. The J gene is TRBJ2-1, the V gene TRBV2; D remains unclear. The CDR3 consists of 13 residues. Germline CDR1 reads SNHLY; CDR2 reads FYNNEI. Trimming cost V 2 bases and J 5 bases, with 7 bases left between them. CDR3 bases: TGTGCCAGCAGTGAATCCGGCGACAATGAGCAGTTCTTC. Translation: CASSESGDNEQFF.